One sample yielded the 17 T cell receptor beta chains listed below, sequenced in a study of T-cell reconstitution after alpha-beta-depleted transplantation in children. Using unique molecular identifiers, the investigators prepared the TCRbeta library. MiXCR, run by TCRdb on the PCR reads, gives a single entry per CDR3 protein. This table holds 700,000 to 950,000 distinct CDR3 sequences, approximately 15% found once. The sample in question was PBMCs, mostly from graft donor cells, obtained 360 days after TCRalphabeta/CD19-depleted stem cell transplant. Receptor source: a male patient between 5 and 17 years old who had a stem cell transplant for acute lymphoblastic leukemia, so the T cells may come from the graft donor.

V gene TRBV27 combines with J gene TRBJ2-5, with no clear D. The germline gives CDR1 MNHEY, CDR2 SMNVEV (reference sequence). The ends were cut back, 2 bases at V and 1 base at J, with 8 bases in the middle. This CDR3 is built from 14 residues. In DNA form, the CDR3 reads TGTGCCAGCAGTTTAGGGAAGCGCCAAGAGACCCAGTACTTC. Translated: CASSLGKRQETQYF.

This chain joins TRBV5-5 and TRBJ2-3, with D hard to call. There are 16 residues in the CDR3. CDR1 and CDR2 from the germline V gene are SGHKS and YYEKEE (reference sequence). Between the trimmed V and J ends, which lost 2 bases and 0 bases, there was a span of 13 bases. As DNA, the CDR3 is TGTGCCAGCAGCTTAGACTGGCTTGGTAGCACAGATACGCAGTATTTT. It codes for CASSLDWLGSTDTQYF.

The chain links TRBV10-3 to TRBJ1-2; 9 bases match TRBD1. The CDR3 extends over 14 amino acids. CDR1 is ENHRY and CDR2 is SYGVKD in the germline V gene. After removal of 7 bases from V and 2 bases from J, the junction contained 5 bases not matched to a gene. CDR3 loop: CAIMGQGRNYGYTF. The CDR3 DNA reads TGTGCCATCATGGGACAGGGTAGAAACTATGGCTACACCTTC.

In DNA, the CDR3 is TGCGCCAGCAGCCACCTCGAGACCTCCTACGAGCAGTACTTC. It yields the protein CASSHLETSYEQYF. J is TRBJ2-7 and V is TRBV4-1; D is unresolved. The CDR3 runs 14 residues. In germline, CDR1 is MGHRA, CDR2 YSYEKL. V was trimmed by 3 bases and J by 0 bases, leaving 9 bases between them.

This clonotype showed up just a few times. CDR3 sequence (DNA): TGCAGTGCTAGAGATCCAACGGGGACTTCTAACTATGGCTACACCTTC. As protein: CSARDPTGTSNYGYTF. V usage is TRBV20-1 and J usage is TRBJ1-2; perhaps TRBD1 as D (5 bases). Germline CDR1 reads DFQATT; CDR2 reads SNEGSKA (reference sequence). The CDR3 sequence is 16 residues long. The germline V and J ends were trimmed by 0 bases and 0 bases, with 14 bases remaining between them.

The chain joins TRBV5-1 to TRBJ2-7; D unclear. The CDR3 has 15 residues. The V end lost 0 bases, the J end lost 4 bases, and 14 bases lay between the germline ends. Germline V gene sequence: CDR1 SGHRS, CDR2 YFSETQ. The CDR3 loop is CASSLGLVGSYEQYF. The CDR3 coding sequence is TGCGCCAGCAGCTTGGGGCTAGTGGGATCGTACGAGCAGTACTTC.

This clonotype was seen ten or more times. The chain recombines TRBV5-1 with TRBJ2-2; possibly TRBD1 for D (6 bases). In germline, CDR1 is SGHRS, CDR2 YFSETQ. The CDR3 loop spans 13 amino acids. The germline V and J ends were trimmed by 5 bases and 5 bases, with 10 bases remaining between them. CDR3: CASSWTATGELFF. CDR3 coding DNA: TGCGCCAGCAGTTGGACAGCGACCGGGGAGCTGTTTTTT.

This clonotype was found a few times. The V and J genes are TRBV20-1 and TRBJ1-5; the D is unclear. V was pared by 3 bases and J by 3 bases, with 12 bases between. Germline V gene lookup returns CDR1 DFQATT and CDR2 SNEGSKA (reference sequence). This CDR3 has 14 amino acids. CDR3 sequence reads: CSASHGPINQPQHF. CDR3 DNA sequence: TGCAGTGCTAGTCACGGACCGATCAATCAGCCCCAGCATTTT.

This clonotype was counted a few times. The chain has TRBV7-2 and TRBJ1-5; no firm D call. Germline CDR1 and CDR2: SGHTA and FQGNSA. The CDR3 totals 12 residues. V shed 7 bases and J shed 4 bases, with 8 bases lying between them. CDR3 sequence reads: CASKMGNQPQHF. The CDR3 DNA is TGTGCCAGCAAAATGGGAAATCAGCCCCAGCATTTT.

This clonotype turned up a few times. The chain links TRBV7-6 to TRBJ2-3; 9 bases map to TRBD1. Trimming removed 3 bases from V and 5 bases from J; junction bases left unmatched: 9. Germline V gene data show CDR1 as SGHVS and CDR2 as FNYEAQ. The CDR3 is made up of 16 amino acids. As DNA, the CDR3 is TGTGCCAGCAGCTTGTTGTCCGGGACAGGGATAGATACGCAGTATTTT. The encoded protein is CASSLLSGTGIDTQYF.

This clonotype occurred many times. In DNA, the CDR3 is TGTGCCAGCAGCGTAGATGCAGACAATGAGCAGTTCTTC. Translating it yields CASSVDADNEQFF. V is TRBV9 and J is TRBJ2-1, with D hard to call. The germline V gene encodes CDR1 SGDLS and CDR2 YYNGEE. The CDR3 consists of 13 residues. The ends were cut back, 0 bases at V and 5 bases at J, with 6 bases in the middle.

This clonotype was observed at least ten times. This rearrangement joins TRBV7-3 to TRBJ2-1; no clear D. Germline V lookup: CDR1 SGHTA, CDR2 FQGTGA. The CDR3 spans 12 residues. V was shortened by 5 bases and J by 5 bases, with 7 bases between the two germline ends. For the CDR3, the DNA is TGTGCCAGCAGCCCTGGCCACAATGAGCAGTTCTTC. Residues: CASSPGHNEQFF.

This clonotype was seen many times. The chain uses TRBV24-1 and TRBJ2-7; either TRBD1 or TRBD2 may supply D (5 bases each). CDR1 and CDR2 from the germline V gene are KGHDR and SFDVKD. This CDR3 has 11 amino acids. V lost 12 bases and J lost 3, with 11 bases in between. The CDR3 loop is CAATGHYEQYF. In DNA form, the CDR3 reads TGTGCCGCCACGGGGCACTACGAGCAGTACTTC.

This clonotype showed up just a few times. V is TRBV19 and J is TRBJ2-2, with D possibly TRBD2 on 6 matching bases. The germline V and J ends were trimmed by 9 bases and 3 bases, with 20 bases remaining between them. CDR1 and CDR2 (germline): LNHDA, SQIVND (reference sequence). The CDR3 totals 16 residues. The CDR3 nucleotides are TGTGCCAGCCGCTCAGCGGGTGCTACCTACACCGGGGAGCTGTTTTTT. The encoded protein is CASRSAGATYTGELFF. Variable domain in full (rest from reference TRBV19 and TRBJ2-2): DGGITQSPKYLFRKEGQNVTLSCEQNLNHDAMYWYRQDPGQGLRLIYYSQIVNDFQKGDIAEGYSVSREKKESFPLTVTSAQKNPTAFYLCASRSAGATYTGELFFGEGSRLTVL.

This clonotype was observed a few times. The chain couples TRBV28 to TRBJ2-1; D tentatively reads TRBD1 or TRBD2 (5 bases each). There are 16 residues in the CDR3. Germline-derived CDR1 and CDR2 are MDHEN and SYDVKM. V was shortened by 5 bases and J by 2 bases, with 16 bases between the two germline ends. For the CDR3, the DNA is TGTGCCAGCAGTCCCAGCTGGGGGAGAACCTACAATGAGCAGTTCTTC. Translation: CASSPSWGRTYNEQFF.

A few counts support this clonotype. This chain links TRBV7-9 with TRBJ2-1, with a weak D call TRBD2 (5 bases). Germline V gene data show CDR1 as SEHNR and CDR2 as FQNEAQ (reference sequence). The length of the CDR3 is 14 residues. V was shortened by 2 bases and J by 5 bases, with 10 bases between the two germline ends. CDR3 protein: CASSLSFGDNEQFF. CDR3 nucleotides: TGTGCCAGCAGCTTATCATTCGGGGACAATGAGCAGTTCTTC.

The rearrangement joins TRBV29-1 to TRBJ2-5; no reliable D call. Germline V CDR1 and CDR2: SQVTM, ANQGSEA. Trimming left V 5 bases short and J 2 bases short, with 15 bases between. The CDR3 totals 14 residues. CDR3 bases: TGCAGCGTTCGAAGGAAAGGGATTCAAGAGACCCAGTACTTC. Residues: CSVRRKGIQETQYF.